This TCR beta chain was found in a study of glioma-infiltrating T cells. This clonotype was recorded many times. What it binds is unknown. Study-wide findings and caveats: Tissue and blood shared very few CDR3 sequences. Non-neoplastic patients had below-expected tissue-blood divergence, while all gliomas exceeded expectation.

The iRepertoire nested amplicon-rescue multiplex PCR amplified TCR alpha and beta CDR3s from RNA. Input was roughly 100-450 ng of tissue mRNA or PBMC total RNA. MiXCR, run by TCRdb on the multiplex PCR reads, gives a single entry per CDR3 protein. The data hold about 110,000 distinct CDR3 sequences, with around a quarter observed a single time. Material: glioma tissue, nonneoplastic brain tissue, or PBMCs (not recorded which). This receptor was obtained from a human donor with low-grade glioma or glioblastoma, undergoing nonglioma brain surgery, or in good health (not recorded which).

CDR3: CSVEEGVRFYGYTF. The CDR3 DNA is TGCAGCGTTGAAGAAGGAGTCAGATTCTATGGCTACACCTTC. The chain couples TRBV29-1 to TRBJ1-2; D not certain. This CDR3 is built from 14 residues. V was shortened by 0 bases and J by 4 bases, with 12 bases between the two germline ends. Germline CDR1 reads SQVTM; CDR2 reads ANQGSEA.